These T cell receptor beta chains were read from a single sample in a study of neoadjuvant nivolumab and ipilimumab in lung cancer. Sequencing was performed with immunoSEQ multiplex PCR; in TCRdb, only in-frame clones are kept and a portion is missing. The sample shows approximately 35,000 clones, roughly 90% of them seen only once. This specimen was peripheral blood, taken after neoadjuvant nivolumab, alone or with ipilimumab, at or shortly before surgery. These receptors all stem from an adult with non-small cell lung cancer. The CDR3 runs from the conserved cysteine through the conserved F or W. The order of the fields is clone size, V gene, D gene, J gene, CDR3 DNA, CDR3 protein. The D gene is left open where the match is weak. Where a row states a size, it is once, few, many or the class of an expanded clone; other rows omit it.

size: .
V: TRBV6-5
D: .
J: TRBJ2-4
DNA: TGTGCCAGCAGTTCCCTTGGGAACATTCAGTACTTC
CDR3: CASSSLGNIQYF

size: .
V: TRBV20-1
D: TRBD1
J: TRBJ1-1
DNA: TGCAGTGGGTACCAGGGGGAGCAAGCTTTCTTT
CDR3: CSGYQGEQAFF

size: once
V: TRBV28
D: .
J: TRBJ2-5
DNA: TGTGCCAGCAGGTCCAGGGTGCTCTTGGTGGAGACCCAGTACTTC
CDR3: CASRSRVLLVETQYF

size: .
V: TRBV7-7
D: .
J: TRBJ1-1
DNA: TGTGCCAGCAGCTTAGGGGACAACACTGAAGCTTTCTTT
CDR3: CASSLGDNTEAFF

size: .
V: TRBV7-7
D: TRBD2
J: TRBJ2-6
DNA: TGTGCCAGCAGCCCCTTTACCGGACTAGCGGGAGTCCGAGGGGGAGGGGCCAACGTCCTGACTTTC
CDR3: CASSPFTGLAGVRGGGANVLTF

size: .
V: TRBV5-1
D: .
J: TRBJ2-5
DNA: TGCGCCAGCAGCTCCGGGCGGGCCAGGGAGACCCAGTACTTC
CDR3: CASSSGRARETQYF

size: .
V: TRBV5-1
D: TRBD1
J: TRBJ2-5
DNA: TGCGCCAGCAGCTTGGAGGGACAGGCTAGGGGTGAGACCCAGTACTTC
CDR3: CASSLEGQARGETQYF

size: .
V: TRBV10-2
D: .
J: TRBJ2-5
DNA: TGCGCCAGCAGTGACCTTGGAGAAGAGACCCAGTACTTC
CDR3: CASSDLGEETQYF

size: once
V: TRBV5-6
D: TRBD1
J: TRBJ1-1
DNA: TGTGCCAGCAGCTTCGGTACAGGGGGCACTGAAGCTTTCTTT
CDR3: CASSFGTGGTEAFF

size: .
V: TRBV7-9
D: .
J: TRBJ2-7
DNA: TGTGCCAGCAGCTTAGTAGGTTACGAGCAGTACTTC
CDR3: CASSLVGYEQYF

size: .
V: TRBV2
D: .
J: TRBJ2-7
DNA: TGTGCCAGCAGCGTCTACAGGGATTCTAACGAGCAGTACTTC
CDR3: CASSVYRDSNEQYF